This TCR beta chain was captured by sequencing in a study of cytomegalovirus exposure and HLA in healthy donors. From germline, CDR1 is MNHEY and CDR2 SVGAGI. This CDR3 has 12 amino acids. V lost 8 bases and J 5 bases, leaving 10 bases between the germline ends. It was with 60 Vbeta and 13 Jbeta primers that the PCR ran. Libraries were prepared by immunoSEQ multiplex PCR; TCRdb keeps only in-frame clonotypes and omits some of them. The sample includes 95,000 to 150,000 clones, roughly 70% of them seen just once. This chain uses TRBV6-5 with TRBJ2-4; D ambiguous. The source material was PBMCs. This TCR was recovered from a man aged 25 to 40 in good health and CMV-seronegative. CDR3 coding DNA: TGTGCCAGCTTCCCTGTTGAAAACATTCAGTACTTC. It specifies CASFPVENIQYF.